One sample yielded the 17 T cell receptor beta chains listed below, sequenced in a study of metastatic and nonmetastatic thyroid tumors. Thyroid surgery was preceded by no treatment in any patient. Using MiXCR, TCRdb reanalyzed the PCR reads. Here the sample spans just under 20,000 clones, approximately 37% being singletons. Sequencing was performed on tumor tissue. The receptors shown here come from a female donor with papillary thyroid cancer or a benign thyroid nodule (not recorded which). Some clones in this sample may be carry-over from other donors' samples.

The chain joins TRBV5-1 to TRBJ2-7; maybe TRBD2 (6 bases). Deletions cut 0 bases from V and 2 bases from J, with 15 bases between. The germline V gene has CDR1 SGHRS and CDR2 YFSETQ. The CDR3 consists of 16 residues. CDR3 DNA: TGCGCCAGCAGCTTGGCCTCCGGGACTCCAACCTACGAGCAGTACTTC. Amino acid sequence: CASSLASGTPTYEQYF.

The table lists this clone with a few counts. The rearrangement links TRBV28 to TRBJ1-1; D possibly corresponds to TRBD1 (5 bases). The germline V gene encodes CDR1 MDHEN and CDR2 SYDVKM. With 6 bases removed from V and 1 base from J, the gap between germline ends came to 9 bases. The CDR3 runs to 13 residues. CDR3 region: CASSGDRNTEAFF. DNA of the CDR3: TGTGCCAGCAGCGGGGACCGGAACACTGAAGCTTTCTTT. Drawing the rest from reference TRBV28 and TRBJ1-1, the complete variable domain is DVKVTQSSRYLVKRTGEKVFLECVQDMDHENMFWYRQDPGLGLRLIYFSYDVKMKEKGDIPEGYSVSREKKERFSLILESASTNQTSMYLCASSGDRNTEAFFGQGTRLTVV.

This sequence joins TRBV12-3 or TRBV12-4 and TRBJ2-5; D gene ambiguous. The CDR3 is 12 residues long. V was trimmed by 2 bases and J by 10 bases, leaving 11 bases between them. CDR3 in DNA: TGTGCCAGCAGTTTAAAACCTGGGGACCAGTACTTC. Residues: CASSLKPGDQYF.

This chain links TRBV20-1 with TRBJ2-7; 9 nucleotides agree with TRBD1. J was trimmed by 4 bases and V by 6 bases; bases with no gene match: 10. Germline-derived CDR1 and CDR2 are DFQATT and SNEGSKA (reference sequence). The CDR3 covers 14 residues. CDR3 DNA sequence: TGCAGTGCCGACCCCGGGACAGGGACGTACGAGCAGTACTTC. This translates into CSADPGTGTYEQYF.

This chain uses TRBV20-1 with TRBJ2-2; 7 bases match TRBD1. CDR3 length: 15 residues. Germline assignment: CDR1 DFQATT and CDR2 SNEGSKA (reference sequence). The V segment lost 1 base and the J segment 2 bases; nucleotides outside the gene matches: 4. The CDR3 loop is CSARVRQGNTGELFF. The DNA of the CDR3 is TGCAGTGCTAGAGTTAGACAGGGTAACACCGGGGAGCTGTTTTTT.

This clone turned up a few times. The chain carries TRBV28 and TRBJ2-7; D remains unclear. V lost 8 bases and J 3 bases, leaving 8 bases between the germline ends. The CDR3 totals 11 residues. The germline V gene has CDR1 MDHEN and CDR2 SYDVKM. Here the CDR3 reads CASGRHYEQYF. The DNA for the CDR3 is TGTGCCAGCGGGCGGCACTACGAGCAGTACTTC. The variable domain in full, with the rest retrieved from reference TRBV28 and TRBJ2-7, is DVKVTQSSRYLVKRTGEKVFLECVQDMDHENMFWYRQDPGLGLRLIYFSYDVKMKEKGDIPEGYSVSREKKERFSLILESASTNQTSMYLCASGRHYEQYFGPGTRLTVT.

Of note for this clone: The sample holds other DNA sequences that translate to the same CDR3. The CDR3 nucleotides read TGTGCCAGCAGTCCCGGCCCTAACTATGGCTACACCTTC. Protein product: CASSPGPNYGYTF. The chain combines TRBV6-1 with TRBJ1-2, with unresolved D. V lost 5 bases to trimming and J lost 0 bases, with 7 bases between them. This CDR3 has 13 amino acids. Per the germline V gene, CDR1 is MNHNS and CDR2 is SASEGT.

The chain links TRBV9 to TRBJ2-3; D gene uncertain. Trimming took off 0 bases at V and 3 bases at J, with 5 bases between the two ends. The CDR3 totals 13 residues. CDR1 is SGDLS, CDR2 YYNGEE, per germline. CDR3 sequence: CASSVDLTDTQYF. CDR3 coding DNA: TGTGCCAGCAGCGTAGACCTTACAGATACGCAGTATTTT.

This clone has more than one count but fewer than ten. The rearrangement uses TRBV7-2 and TRBJ2-2; D not certain. V lost 2 bases to trimming and J lost 4 bases, with 2 bases between them. The length of the CDR3 is 12 residues. The germline V gene has CDR1 SGHTA and CDR2 FQGNSA. The DNA of the CDR3 is TGTGCCAGCAGCTTACCCACCGGGGAGCTGTTTTTT. Protein: CASSLPTGELFF.

The chain uses TRBV5-1 and TRBJ2-1; no clear D gene. The V end lost 1 base, the J end lost 6 bases, and 11 bases lay between the germline ends. CDR1 and CDR2 from the germline V gene are SGHRS and YFSETQ. This CDR3 spans 14 amino acids. The CDR3 DNA follows: TGCGCCAGCAGCTTGTCCCTATGGGTCAATGAGCAGTTCTTC. Its translation is CASSLSLWVNEQFF. The full variable domain, in which reference TRBV5-1 and TRBJ2-1 provide the parts outside the CDR3, is KAGVTQTPRYLIKTRGQQVTLSCSPISGHRSVSWYQQTPGQGLQFLFEYFSETQRNKGNFPGRFSGRQFSNSRSEMNVSTLELGDSALYLCASSLSLWVNEQFFGPGTRLTVL.

This clone was seen only a few times. V gene TRBV10-3 combines with J gene TRBJ2-2, with 8 nucleotides matching TRBD2. The CDR3 is 13 residues long. Germline CDR1 ENHRY, CDR2 SYGVKD. Germline trimming cut 8 bases from V and 6 bases from J; bases unmatched to any gene: 5. In DNA, the CDR3 is TGTGCCATCTTTAGCGGGGAGCCCGGGGAGCTGTTTTTT. Translation gives CAIFSGEPGELFF.

In this sample, this clone turned up a few times. The chain recombines TRBV6-1 with TRBJ2-1; 11 bases map to TRBD2. Trimming cost V 7 bases and J 6 bases; bases outside gene matches: 5. CDR3 length: 14 residues. Looked up from germline, CDR1 is MNHNS and CDR2 is SASEGT. CDR3 loop: CASKRLAGGNEQFF. As DNA, the CDR3 is TGTGCCAGCAAACGGCTAGCGGGAGGCAATGAGCAGTTCTTC.

The table lists this clone with a few counts. This chain joins TRBV28 and TRBJ1-5, with D hard to call. The CDR3 consists of 13 residues. Germline V gene sequence: CDR1 MDHEN, CDR2 SYDVKM. The germline V and J ends were trimmed by 8 bases and 0 bases, with 8 bases remaining between them. CDR3 residues: CASVSYSNQPQHF. As DNA, the CDR3 is TGTGCCAGCGTAAGCTATAGCAATCAGCCCCAGCATTTT. Full variable domain (outside the CDR3, taken from reference TRBV28 and TRBJ1-5): DVKVTQSSRYLVKRTGEKVFLECVQDMDHENMFWYRQDPGLGLRLIYFSYDVKMKEKGDIPEGYSVSREKKERFSLILESASTNQTSMYLCASVSYSNQPQHFGDGTRLSIL.

The chain couples TRBV2 to TRBJ2-5; the D is unclear. The CDR3 is 14 residues long. Germline V gene sequence: CDR1 SNHLY, CDR2 FYNNEI. V gave up 6 bases and J gave up 2 bases, with 13 bases separating them. CDR3 sequence: CASRATLGQETQYF. The CDR3 nucleotides read TGTGCCAGCAGGGCGACTCTGGGGCAAGAGACCCAGTACTTC.

Only a few counts were recorded for this clone. The chain combines TRBV24-1 with TRBJ2-7, with 8 bases aligning to TRBD1. The J segment lost 3 bases and the V segment lost 4 bases, leaving 10 bases of the junction unmatched. The V gene's germline CDR1 is KGHDR and CDR2 SFDVKD. The CDR3 length is 16 residues. CDR3 coding DNA: TGTGCCACCAGTGACGCTAGACAGGGGAAGATCTACGAGCAGTACTTC. This translates into CATSDARQGKIYEQYF.

The rearrangement links TRBV7-3 to TRBJ2-3; D not resolved. The length of the CDR3 is 15 residues. Trimming removed 1 base at V and 4 bases at J, with 12 bases between. Germline loops: CDR1 SGHTA, CDR2 FQGTGA. The CDR3 DNA sequence: TGTGCCAGCAGCTTAATGGGGTCCCGTGCAGATACGCAGTATTTT. Amino acids: CASSLMGSRADTQYF.

Many counts were recorded for this clone. The chain links TRBV11-2 to TRBJ2-3; TRBD2 matches at 7 bases. The CDR3 covers 16 residues. The V gene's germline CDR1 is SGHAT and CDR2 FQNNGV. The J segment lost 1 base and the V segment lost 1 base, leaving 5 bases of the junction unmatched. The chain's CDR3 is CASSLGRGGGTDTQYF. The CDR3 nucleotides read TGTGCCAGCAGCTTAGGCCGGGGAGGGGGCACAGATACGCAGTATTTT.